This TCR delta chain appears in the sequencing data of a study of delta chains in infants with herpesvirus infections. Gamma-chain- and delta-chain-specific primers converted PBMC RNA into TCR cDNA. TCRdb made new clone calls on the RT-PCR reads using CATT. The sample holds around 460 delta-chain clones; 20% are singletons and the top ten take about 15%. The CDR3 extends over 19 amino acids. Germline V CDR1 and CDR2: GEAIGNYY, EKD. On this clone: What it binds is not known. A far bigger clonotype differs at one base, so this is likely a read error.

Study conclusions and caveats: The public clonotype decayed quickly, seemingly gone after around two months.

The V and J genes are TRDV2 and TRDJ3; 8 nucleotides match TRDD3. Assignment of the J gene here rests on matching the DNA to germline, because TCRdb gives none. The input for sequencing was peripheral blood, taken at time point 1 of longitudinal follow-up. The source of this sequence is a human donor who was a Ugandan infant, either HIV-exposed or HIV-unexposed (not recorded which). The CDR3 is CACDTPGYGNSWGTRQMFF. DNA of the CDR3: TGTGCCTGTGACACGCCGGGATACGGGAACTCCTGGGGCACCCGACAGATGTTTTTC.